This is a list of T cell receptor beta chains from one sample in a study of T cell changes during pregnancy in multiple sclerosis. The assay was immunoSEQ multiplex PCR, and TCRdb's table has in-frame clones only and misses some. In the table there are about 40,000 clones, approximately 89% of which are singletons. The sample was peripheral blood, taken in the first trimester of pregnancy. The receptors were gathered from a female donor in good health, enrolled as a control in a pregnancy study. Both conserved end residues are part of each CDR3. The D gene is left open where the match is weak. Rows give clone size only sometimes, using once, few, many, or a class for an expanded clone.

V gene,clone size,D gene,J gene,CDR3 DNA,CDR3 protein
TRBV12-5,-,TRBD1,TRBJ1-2,TGTGCTAGTGGCCCAGGGGGCTCGAGAGATGGCTACACCTTC,CASGPGGSRDGYTF
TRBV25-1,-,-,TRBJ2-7,TGTGCCAGCAGTTTGAGGTTACCATCGGCCTCCGAGCAGTACTTC,CASSLRLPSASEQYF
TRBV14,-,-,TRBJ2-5,TGTGCCAGCAGCTTCAGAGATGGACAGAGAGAGACCCAGTACTTC,CASSFRDGQRETQYF
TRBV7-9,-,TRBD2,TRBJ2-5,TGTGCCAGCAGCGTTATTAGCGGGGAAGAGACCCAGTACTTC,CASSVISGEETQYF
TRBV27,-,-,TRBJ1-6,TGTGCCAGCAGTTTCGGGGGGCCTTCTGTTAATTCACCCCTCCACTTT,CASSFGGPSVNSPLHF
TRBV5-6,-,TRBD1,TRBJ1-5,TGTGCCAGCAGCCCCGACAGGGGCAATCAGCCCCAGCATTTT,CASSPDRGNQPQHF
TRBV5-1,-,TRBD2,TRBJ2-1,TGCGCCAGCAGCTTGGGACTAGCGGGGGGGTACAATGAGCAGTTCTTC,CASSLGLAGGYNEQFF
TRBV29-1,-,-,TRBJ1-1,TGCAGCGTTGAGTCCCCCTGGAGGGACACTGAAGCTTTCTTT,CSVESPWRDTEAFF
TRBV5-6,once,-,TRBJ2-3,TGTGCCAGCAGCTTGAGGGGTACAGATACGCAGTATTTT,CASSLRGTDTQYF
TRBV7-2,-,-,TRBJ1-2,TGTGCCAGCAGCTTAGATTCTGGGAGGGCCTCTAACTATGGCTACACCTTC,CASSLDSGRASNYGYTF